This T cell receptor (beta chain) was observed in a study of radiotherapy plus CTLA-4 blockade in lung cancer. Study-wide background: Among patients, about 20% showed objective responses, and approximately 30% had disease control.

The V segment lost 6 bases and the J segment 2 bases; nucleotides outside the gene matches: 4. This CDR3 is built from 14 residues. Germline CDR1 reads SGHAT; CDR2 reads FQNNGV. Measured with immunoSEQ multiplex PCR; TCRdb has only the in-frame clones, and not every one. Of about 98,000 clones in the sample, 75% to 90% are singletons; the top ten hold 3% to 3.5%. Regarding the study as a whole: After radiotherapy and ipilimumab, tumor-derived clones expanded in peripheral blood.

On this clone itself: What it recognizes is unknown.

This TCR derives from a human donor with non-small cell lung cancer who had a partial response to radiotherapy plus ipilimumab. The sample here was peripheral blood, taken from a patient treated with radiotherapy plus ipilimumab. The rearrangement links TRBV11-2 to TRBJ1-1; 9 bases fit TRBD1. The DNA for the CDR3 is TGTGCCAGCAGTCCGGACAGGGGTAACACTGAAGCTTTCTTT. Residues: CASSPDRGNTEAFF.